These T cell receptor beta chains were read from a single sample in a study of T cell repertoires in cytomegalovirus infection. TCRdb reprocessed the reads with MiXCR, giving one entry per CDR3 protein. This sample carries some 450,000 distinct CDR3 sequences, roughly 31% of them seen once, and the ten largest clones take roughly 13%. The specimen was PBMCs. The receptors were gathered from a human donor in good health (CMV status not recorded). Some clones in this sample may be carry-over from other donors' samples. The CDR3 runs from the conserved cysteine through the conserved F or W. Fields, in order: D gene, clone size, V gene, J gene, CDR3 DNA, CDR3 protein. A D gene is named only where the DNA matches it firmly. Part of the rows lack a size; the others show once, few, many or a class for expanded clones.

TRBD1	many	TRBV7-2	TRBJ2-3	TGTGCCAGCAGCTTCCGCAGGGGGACCACAGATACGCAGTATTTT	CASSFRRGTTDTQYF
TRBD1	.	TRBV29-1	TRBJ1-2	TGCAGCGTTGAAACAGGGGGGTACTACTATGGCTACACCTTC	CSVETGGYYYGYTF
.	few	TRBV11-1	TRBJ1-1	TGTGCCAGCAGCTTACGTGGGGCGTACAGTACAGACCAACCTGACTCTGAAGCTTTCTTT	CASSLRGAYSTDQPDSEAFF
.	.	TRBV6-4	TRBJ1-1	TGTGCCAGCAGTGACTCGGCGGACCGAGCTTTCTTT	CASSDSADRAFF
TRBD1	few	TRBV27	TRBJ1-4	TGTGCCAGCAGGGAAGACAGGGGTTCGATTAATGAAAAACTGTTTTTT	CASREDRGSINEKLFF
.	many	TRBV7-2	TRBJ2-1	TGTGCCAGCAGCTTAGCGGCGGGGGCCCATGAGCAGTTCTTC	CASSLAAGAHEQFF
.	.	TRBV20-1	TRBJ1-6	TGCAGTGCCCCTTATACCCCGGGGGGGGCAGGCTATAATTCACCCCTCCACTTT	CSAPYTPGGAGYNSPLHF
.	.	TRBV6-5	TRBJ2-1	TGTGCCAGCAGTTACTCGTCGCCCAGGGTCGGTGAGCAGTTCTTC	CASSYSSPRVGEQFF
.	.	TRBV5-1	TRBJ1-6	TGCGCCAGCACCCGCAGGGAAATTGGCAATTCACCCCTCCACTTT	CASTRREIGNSPLHF
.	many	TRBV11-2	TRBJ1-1	TGTGCCAGCAGCTTAGATAATGGAGACACTGAAGCTTTCTTT	CASSLDNGDTEAFF
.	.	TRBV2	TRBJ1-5	TGTGCCAGAAGGCTTTCACAGGGCCAGCCCAAGCATTTT	CARRLSQGQPKHF
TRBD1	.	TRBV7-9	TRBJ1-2	TGTGCCAGCAGCTTATCTCCGGGACAGGCCTTTCATGGCTACACCTTC	CASSLSPGQAFHGYTF
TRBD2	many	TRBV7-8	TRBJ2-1	TGTGCCAGCAGTCGTGAAACTAGCGGGGGGACCAGGATTAACAATGAGCAGTTCTTC	CASSRETSGGTRINNEQFF
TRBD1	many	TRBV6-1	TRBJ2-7	TGTGCCAGCATATGGGACAGGGGCTACGAGCAGTACTTC	CASIWDRGYEQYF
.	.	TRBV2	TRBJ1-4	TGTGCCAGCCACCGAGGAGCAACTAATGAAAAACTGTTTTTT	CASHRGATNEKLFF
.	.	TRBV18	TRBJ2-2	TGTGCCAGCTCACCACGAAGACAGGCCGTTACCGGGGAGCTGTTTTTT	CASSPRRQAVTGELFF
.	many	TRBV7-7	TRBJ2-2	TGTGCCAGCAGCTTATTTTCAGGGAGTGGCACCGGGGAGCTGTTTTTT	CASSLFSGSGTGELFF
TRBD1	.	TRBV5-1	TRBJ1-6	TGCGCCAGCAGCTTGGGGGGACAGAATAATTCACCCCTCCACTTT	CASSLGGQNNSPLHF
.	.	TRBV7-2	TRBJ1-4	TGTTCCAGCAGCGCCATTATGCGCCTGGACAGAAATCTTGCACCTCATGAAAAACTGTTTTTT	CSSSAIMRLDRNLAPHEKLFF
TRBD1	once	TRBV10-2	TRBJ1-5	TGCGACAGCAGGGGGAAAGCCGGGTCGAATCAGCCCCATCATTTT	CDSRGKAGSNQPHHF
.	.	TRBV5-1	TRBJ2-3	TGCGCCAGCAGCCAAACTTCGGATACGCAGTATTTT	CASSQTSDTQYF
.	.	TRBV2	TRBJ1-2	TGTGCCAGCAGTGCCCCGCGCACCTTAGACAGGTCGTATGGCTACACCTTC	CASSAPRTLDRSYGYTF
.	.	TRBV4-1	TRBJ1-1	TGTGCCAGCAGCCCCCTAGCGGTTGTGAACACTGAAGCTTTCTTT	CASSPLAVVNTEAFF
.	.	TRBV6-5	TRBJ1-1	TGTGCCAGCAGTTATAATTATAACCCCCACTTTGAAGCTTTCTTT	CASSYNYNPHFEAFF
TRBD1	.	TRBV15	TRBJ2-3	TGTGCCACCAGCAGGGCCATGACAGGGGAAGTGGAAGATACGCAGTATTTT	CATSRAMTGEVEDTQYF
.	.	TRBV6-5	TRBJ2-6	TGTGCCAGCGGAAAATCGGGCCTCCTCTCTGGGGCCAACGTCCTGACTTTC	CASGKSGLLSGANVLTF
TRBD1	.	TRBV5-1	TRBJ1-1	TGCGCCAGCAGCGGAAGGACAGGAAGAATTAACACTGAAGCTTTCTTT	CASSGRTGRINTEAFF
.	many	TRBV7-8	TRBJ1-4	TGTGCCAGCACGAGGTCGAGCACACTCCCAACTAATGAAAAACTGTTTTTT	CASTRSSTLPTNEKLFF
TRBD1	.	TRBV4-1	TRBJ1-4	TGCGCCAGCAGCCAAGATGACAGGGACGAAAAACTGTTTTTT	CASSQDDRDEKLFF